A selection of T cell receptor beta chains follows, all from one sample in a study of human T cells and chemical hapten exposure. MiXCR was run by TCRdb on the RACE reads, yielding one entry per CDR3 protein. The profile covers some 120,000 distinct CDR3 sequences, with approximately 9.5% appearing a single time and around 2% taken by the ten largest. The specimen was whole blood. These receptors all stem from a male donor in good health. Some clones in this sample may be carry-over from other donors' samples. The CDR3 runs from the conserved cysteine through the conserved F or W. The D gene is left open where the match is weak. A row's size may be missing; if present it is once, few, many or a size class.

v_call	clone_size	d_call	j_call	cdr3_nt	cdr3_aa
TRBV4-3	.	.	TRBJ1-4	TGCGCCAGCAGCCAAGGAATGACAGGTGACGAAAAACTGTTTTTT	CASSQGMTGDEKLFF
TRBV10-3	many	TRBD2	TRBJ2-3	TGTGCCATCAAAATAGCGGGAGCAGATACGCAGTATTTT	CAIKIAGADTQYF
TRBV20-1	few	.	TRBJ2-7	TGCAGTGCTAGGGGGGGCGAACCCTACGAGCAGTACTTC	CSARGGEPYEQYF
TRBV5-4	.	TRBD1	TRBJ1-2	TGTGCCAGCAGCGATCGACAGGGACTCTATGGCTACACCTTC	CASSDRQGLYGYTF
TRBV25-1	many	TRBD1	TRBJ1-6	TGTGCCAGCAGGGAGGACAGGGCCTATTCACCCCTCCACTTT	CASREDRAYSPLHF
TRBV10-2	many	.	TRBJ2-1	TGCGCCAGCAGCCCAGCGGAGGCCTACAATGAGCAGTTCTTC	CASSPAEAYNEQFF
TRBV4-3	few	.	TRBJ2-6	TGCGCCAGCAGCCAAGATCCTCCAGGTGGCTCTGGGGCCAACGTCCTGACTTTC	CASSQDPPGGSGANVLTF
TRBV5-1	many	TRBD2	TRBJ2-3	TGCGCCAGCAGCTTGGTTTGGCGGGGGAGCACAGATACGCAGTATTTT	CASSLVWRGSTDTQYF
TRBV6-6	few	.	TRBJ1-4	TGTGCCAGCAGTCCGGACAGAAGAGGGGAAAAACTGTTTTTT	CASSPDRRGEKLFF
TRBV7-2	few	TRBD2	TRBJ2-5	TGTGCCAGCAGCCAAGGGCTTCGACAGCGGGGTGAGACCCAGTACTTC	CASSQGLRQRGETQYF
TRBV4-1	few	TRBD1	TRBJ2-7	TGCGCCAGCAGCCAGCCGGACAGGGCGTACGAGCAGTACTTC	CASSQPDRAYEQYF
TRBV10-3	few	.	TRBJ2-7	TGTGCCATCGGAGGGCTCCGAGAGGAGGCCTACGAGCAGTACTTC	CAIGGLREEAYEQYF
TRBV18	.	.	TRBJ2-1	TGTGCCAGCTCACCACCGGGGGTTGAGCAGTTCTTC	CASSPPGVEQFF
TRBV19	many	.	TRBJ1-5	TGTGCCAGTAGTATCTTATCCCTTGCGCATCAGCCCCAGCATTTT	CASSILSLAHQPQHF
TRBV6-5	many	.	TRBJ1-1	TGTGCCAGCAGTCCCTCACAGGGAAGGGCTGAAGCTTTCTTT	CASSPSQGRAEAFF
TRBV19	.	TRBD1	TRBJ1-2	TGTGCCAGTAGCACAGGGGCCTCTAACTATGGCTACACCTTC	CASSTGASNYGYTF
TRBV10-3	.	.	TRBJ2-5	TGTGCCATCAGTGAGCGTACCCTGGAGGAGACCCAGTACTTC	CAISERTLEETQYF
TRBV6-5	.	.	TRBJ2-7	TGTGCCAGCAGTAGCAGCCTGTACTACGAGCAGTACTTC	CASSSSLYYEQYF
TRBV5-1	few	.	TRBJ1-1	TGCGCCAGCAGCTTCGATCCGGACAGCATGAACACTGAAGCTTTCTTT	CASSFDPDSMNTEAFF
TRBV5-1	few	.	TRBJ2-3	TGCGCCAGCAGCTTGGTAGGATTGGCAGATACGCAGTATTTT	CASSLVGLADTQYF
TRBV20-1	many	TRBD2	TRBJ2-3	TGCAGTGCTACCGGGACTAGCGGGAGAACAGATACGCAGTATTTT	CSATGTSGRTDTQYF
TRBV12-3/TRBV12-4	.	.	TRBJ2-1	TGTGCCAGCAAGGGGGTTTACTACGAGCAGTTCTTC	CASKGVYYEQFF
TRBV30	few	.	TRBJ1-2	TGTGCCTGGCAGACAGCCGTCGCCTATGGCTACACCTTC	CAWQTAVAYGYTF
TRBV12-3/TRBV12-4	many	.	TRBJ2-1	TGTGCCAGCAGTTTAGGCAGTGGCCCGAGGTCCTACAATGAGCAGTTCTTC	CASSLGSGPRSYNEQFF
TRBV27	many	.	TRBJ1-2	TGTGCCAGCAGTTTTCAGGGTGGCTACACCTTC	CASSFQGGYTF
TRBV28	many	.	TRBJ1-5	TGTGCCAGCAGTTTGTTAGGGGGGGGGAGCAATCAGCCCCAGCATTTT	CASSLLGGGSNQPQHF
TRBV29-1	many	.	TRBJ2-7	TGCAGCGTTGAAGGCCTGGAACACGAGCAGTACTTC	CSVEGLEHEQYF
TRBV7-8	.	.	TRBJ1-1	TGTGCCAGCAGCTTAGCCCGGGACACCTACATGAACACTGAAGCTTTCTTT	CASSLARDTYMNTEAFF
TRBV29-1	few	.	TRBJ2-3	TGCAGCGTGTCCTTCCAGGGGGAGCTAACTAGCGGCTCAAAGCGGGATACGCAGTATTTT	CSVSFQGELTSGSKRDTQYF
TRBV12-3/TRBV12-4	few	TRBD2	TRBJ2-5	TGTGCCAGCAGCCGTACTAGCGGGGGCTCCCAAGAGACCCAGTACTTC	CASSRTSGGSQETQYF
TRBV7-2	.	.	TRBJ2-7	TGTGCCAGCAGCCCCCCTGCTGGAGGGATTTCCTACGAGCAGTACTTC	CASSPPAGGISYEQYF
TRBV20-1	.	.	TRBJ2-7	TGCAGTGCTACCGGGACGGACTCCTACGAGCAGTACTTC	CSATGTDSYEQYF
TRBV9	few	TRBD1	TRBJ2-7	TGTGCCAGCAGCAAATCGGGACAGCCGAACGAGCAGTACTTC	CASSKSGQPNEQYF
TRBV4-2	.	TRBD2	TRBJ2-1	TGTGCCAGCAGCCTAGCTTCCCGACTAGCGGGATCCACCGATGAGCAGTTCTTC	CASSLASRLAGSTDEQFF
TRBV6-5	many	TRBD2	TRBJ2-1	TGTGCCAGCACTGGACTAGCGGGCCCCTACAATGAGCAGTTCTTC	CASTGLAGPYNEQFF
TRBV12-3/TRBV12-4	.	TRBD2	TRBJ2-1	TGTGCCAGCAGTTTAGCGGGAGGGGTTTACAATGAGCAGTTCTTC	CASSLAGGVYNEQFF
TRBV6-6	.	.	TRBJ2-7	TGTGCCAGCAGTTACTCTAGCCAAGCCTACGAGCAGTACTTC	CASSYSSQAYEQYF
TRBV6-1	many	.	TRBJ2-6	TGTGCCAGCAGTGATGCTGGGGTCCCAGGGGCCAACGTCCTGACTTTC	CASSDAGVPGANVLTF
TRBV5-1	many	TRBD2	TRBJ2-1	TGCGCCAGCAGCCCGCCCAGCGGGAGGGTCGGCAATGAGCAGTTCTTC	CASSPPSGRVGNEQFF
TRBV29-1	.	.	TRBJ2-3	TGCAGCGTTGAAGACCAGCGGAGCACAGATACGCAGTATTTT	CSVEDQRSTDTQYF
TRBV7-2	.	.	TRBJ2-4	TGTGCCAGCAGCTTAGGCGACATTCAGTACTTC	CASSLGDIQYF
TRBV19	few	.	TRBJ1-1	TGTGCCAGTAGTATCCGGGCGCTGAACACTGAAGCTTTCTTT	CASSIRALNTEAFF
TRBV4-3	few	TRBD1	TRBJ1-4	TGCGCCAGCAGCCCGAACAGGGGTGAGGGTGAAAAACTGTTTTTT	CASSPNRGEGEKLFF
TRBV6-1	few	.	TRBJ2-1	TGTGCCAGCAGAAACCTTCAGAATGAGCAGTTCTTC	CASRNLQNEQFF
TRBV12-5	few	.	TRBJ1-4	TGTGCTAGTGGTTTGGGGCAGCTAGAAGAAAAACTGTTTTTT	CASGLGQLEEKLFF
TRBV28	.	TRBD1	TRBJ1-5	TGTGCCAGCAGTTCGCCGACAGGGGCTTTCAATCAGCCCCAGCATTTT	CASSSPTGAFNQPQHF
TRBV7-9	few	TRBD1	TRBJ1-5	TGTGCCAGCAGCCATGACAGGGGTGGTCAGCCCCAGCATTTT	CASSHDRGGQPQHF
TRBV7-2	many	TRBD1	TRBJ1-6	TGTGCCAGCAGCTTAGAGTATACGAGGGACAGGGGATCGAGCTCCTATAATTCACCCCTCCACTTT	CASSLEYTRDRGSSSYNSPLHF
TRBV15	few	.	TRBJ2-3	TGTGCCACCAGCAGAGCTCGACTTTTAGATACGCAGTATTTT	CATSRARLLDTQYF
TRBV6-2/TRBV6-3	few	.	TRBJ2-7	TGTGCCAGCAGTTCGGGAGTCGCCTACGAGCAGTACTTC	CASSSGVAYEQYF
TRBV7-8	few	.	TRBJ2-1	TGTGCCAGCAGCTTAGACAACAATGAGCAGTTCTTC	CASSLDNNEQFF
TRBV30	few	.	TRBJ2-3	TGTGCCTGGAGTGAGCACACAGATACGCAGTATTTT	CAWSEHTDTQYF
TRBV5-1	few	.	TRBJ1-3	TGCGCCAGCAGCTTGGCGGGGGACAACTCTGGAAACACCATATATTTT	CASSLAGDNSGNTIYF
TRBV7-2	many	.	TRBJ2-7	TGTGCCAGCAGCTCGAGGCGAGCTTCTAGCGAGCAGTACTTC	CASSSRRASSEQYF
TRBV6-6	many	.	TRBJ2-2	TGTGCCACCCAACCGGGCGCGAACACCGGGGAGCTGTTTTTT	CATQPGANTGELFF